The present T cell receptor (beta chain) was sequenced within a study of early T cells in non-severe SARS-CoV-2 infection. Each cDNA molecule carried a unique molecular identifier. In TCRdb, the 5' RACE reads were re-called with MiXCR into one record per CDR3 protein. Of tens of thousands of distinct CDR3 sequences listed, 6% to 7% were seen once; the top ten hold roughly 8.1%. This clonotype was recorded many times. The trim removed 5 bases at V and 5 bases at J, leaving 9 bases unmatched. The CDR3 is 16 amino acids. The sequenced material came from whole blood. This clonotype was sampled from an adult who was a healthcare worker with PCR-confirmed SARS-CoV-2 infection or an uninfected control (not recorded which). This rearrangement joins TRBV12-3 or TRBV12-4 to TRBJ2-2, with TRBD2 identical over 9 bases. The CDR3 here is CASSAGAGGPTGELFF. Here the CDR3 DNA reads TGTGCCAGCAGTGCGGGCGCGGGAGGGCCGACCGGGGAGCTGTTTTTT.